This T cell receptor (beta chain) was recorded in a study of blood T cell repertoires in COVID-19. Some clones are missing from TCRdb's copy, which holds only in-frame ones; the method was immunoSEQ multiplex PCR. The table includes 85,000 to 110,000 clones, about 90% detected once. A single count supports this clone. CDR3 size: 17 residues. V was shortened by 3 bases and J by 4 bases, with 22 bases between the two germline ends. Germline-derived CDR1 and CDR2 are GTSNPN and SVGIG (reference sequence). The chain combines TRBV30 with TRBJ1-5, with TRBD1 as a possible D gene (6 bases). Source material: peripheral blood. The receptor was derived from a human donor in a cohort sampled during active COVID-19. CDR3 nucleotides: TGTGCCTGGAGCGGCCGAGGGGGTCTCGTACGGAATCAGCCCCAGCATTTT. Protein: CAWSGRGGLVRNQPQHF.